The next 20 T cell receptor beta chains were all read from a single sample in a study of T cell responses to AZD1222 COVID-19 vaccine. Data came from immunoSEQ multiplex PCR; TCRdb stores just in-frame clones and leaves some out. Here the sample spans fewer than 120,000 clones, 70% to 90% being singletons. The input for sequencing was peripheral blood, taken 28 days after the second AZD1222 dose. The receptors derive from an adult who received the AZD1222 COVID-19 vaccine.

The genes are TRBV6-5 and TRBJ1-2; 7 bases fit TRBD1. The length of the CDR3 is 16 residues. Germline V gives CDR1 MNHEY, CDR2 SVGAGI. The V gene end was trimmed by 2 bases and the J gene end by 6 bases; junction bases not matched to a gene: 12. The CDR3 sequence: CASSYRVQLQGDGYTF. The CDR3 DNA sequence: TGTGCCAGCAGTTACAGAGTTCAGCTTCAGGGGGATGGCTACACCTTC.

V usage is TRBV6-5 and J usage is TRBJ1-1; weak D call: TRBD1 (6 bases). V lost 8 bases and J 5 bases, leaving 12 bases between the germline ends. Germline CDR1 and CDR2: MNHEY and SVGAGI. This CDR3 contains 12 residues. The CDR3 nucleotides are TGTGCCAGCCTACCTGGGACAACTGAAGCTTTCTTT. Amino acid sequence: CASLPGTTEAFF.

This clone has just a few counts. The rearrangement uses TRBV30 and TRBJ1-6, with TRBD1 as a possible D gene (6 bases). With 2 bases removed from V and 0 bases from J, the gap between germline ends came to 14 bases. There are 17 residues in the CDR3. Germline V gene sequence: CDR1 GTSNPN, CDR2 SVGIG (reference sequence). The CDR3 bases are TGTGCCTGGAGTATTAACAGGGCAAGCTCCTATAATTCACCCCTCCACTTT. Its protein product is CAWSINRASSYNSPLHF. The complete variable domain, with remaining parts taken from reference TRBV30 and TRBJ1-6, reads SQTIHQWPATLVQPVGSPLSLECTVEGTSNPNLYWYRQAAGRGLQLLFYSVGIGQISSEVPQNLSASRPQDRQFILSSKKLLLSDSGFYLCAWSINRASSYNSPLHFGNGTRLTVT.

The rearrangement joins TRBV6-5 to TRBJ2-7; 12 nucleotides align to TRBD1. The CDR3 is made up of 12 amino acids. Germline CDR1 and CDR2: MNHEY and SVGAGI. The J segment lost 6 bases and the V segment lost 6 bases, leaving 0 bases of the junction unmatched. The CDR3 region is CASRGQGAEQYF. The DNA for the CDR3 is TGTGCCAGCAGGGGACAGGGGGCCGAGCAGTACTTC.

A single count supports this clone. This chain uses TRBV11-2 with TRBJ1-3, with 7 bases matching TRBD1. V was clipped by 4 bases and J by 1 base; unmatched bases: 7. Germline CDR1 and CDR2: SGHAT and FQNNGV. CDR3 length equals 16 residues. The DNA of the CDR3 is TGTGCCAGCAGCTCAGACAGGGACACTTCTGGAAACACCATATATTTT. It is translated as CASSSDRDTSGNTIYF.

The chain employs TRBV5-1 and TRBJ1-1, with no clear D. CDR1 is SGHRS and CDR2 is YFSETQ in the germline V gene. Trimming cost V 0 bases and J 5 bases, with 11 bases left between them. This CDR3 region has 14 residues. Here the CDR3 DNA reads TGCGCCAGCAGCTTGGCCAGTGTAGGAACTGAAGCTTTCTTT. Amino acid sequence: CASSLASVGTEAFF.

The chain is built from TRBV30 and TRBJ2-5; 9 bases map to TRBD2. The length of the CDR3 is 13 residues. Trimming cost V 4 bases and J 5 bases; bases outside gene matches: 5. CDR1 is GTSNPN, CDR2 SVGIG, per germline (reference sequence). As DNA, the CDR3 is TGTGCCTGGACGGGACTAGCATCGGAGACCCAGTACTTC. Amino acids: CAWTGLASETQYF. Full variable domain (outside the CDR3, taken from reference TRBV30 and TRBJ2-5): SQTIHQWPATLVQPVGSPLSLECTVEGTSNPNLYWYRQAAGRGLQLLFYSVGIGQISSEVPQNLSASRPQDRQFILSSKKLLLSDSGFYLCAWTGLASETQYFGPGTRLLVL.

Written as DNA, the CDR3 is TGTGCCAGCAGTGGAGTTGTAAGCGGCGGCTCCTCCGGCGAGCAGTACTTC. This codes for CASSGVVSGGSSGEQYF. V usage is TRBV27 and J usage is TRBJ2-7; TRBD2 is a possible D gene (5 bases). V was cut by 5 bases and J by 6 bases, with 26 bases left in between. Germline loops: CDR1 MNHEY, CDR2 SMNVEV (reference sequence). CDR3 length equals 17 residues.

The chain uses TRBV6-5 and TRBJ1-3, with D hard to call. Between the trimmed V and J ends, which lost 10 bases and 0 bases, there was a span of 16 bases. Per the germline V gene, CDR1 is MNHEY and CDR2 is SVGAGI. The CDR3 totals 15 residues. CDR3 region: CATLSGSSSGNTIYF. The CDR3 nucleotides are TGTGCCACCCTGTCAGGCAGCTCCTCTGGAAACACCATATATTTT.

This clone has a single count. The genes are TRBV29-1 and TRBJ1-1; no clear D. CDR1 is SQVTM, CDR2 ANQGSEA, per germline. V was shortened by 3 bases and J by 1 base, with 9 bases between the two germline ends. The CDR3 extends over 13 amino acids. CDR3 loop: CSVDRLGNTEAFF. The CDR3 coding sequence is TGCAGCGTTGACAGGTTGGGGAACACTGAAGCTTTCTTT.

The chain links TRBV19 to TRBJ1-5; 7 bases fit TRBD1. CDR1 is LNHDA and CDR2 is SQIVND in the germline V gene (reference sequence). V lost 3 bases and J lost 0; bases outside the gene matches: 11. This CDR3 spans 18 amino acids. The CDR3: CASSMVRGTVYSNQPQHF. CDR3 nucleotides: TGTGCCAGTAGTATGGTCCGCGGGACAGTCTATAGCAATCAGCCCCAGCATTTT.

This sequence joins TRBV5-8 and TRBJ2-3; D is perhaps TRBD2 (5 bases). Trimming shortened V by 5 bases and J by 3 bases, and 13 bases separated the two germline ends. The length of the CDR3 is 14 residues. From germline, CDR1 is SGHTS and CDR2 YDEGEE. CDR3 sequence: CASRHGGRTDTQYF. The CDR3 DNA reads as TGTGCCAGCAGACACGGTGGGAGAACAGATACGCAGTATTTT.

V usage is TRBV27 and J usage is TRBJ1-5, with 7 bases fitting TRBD1. The CDR3 covers 16 residues. Trimming removed 0 bases from V and 2 bases from J; junction bases left unmatched: 4. CDR1 and CDR2 (germline): MNHEY, SMNVEV (reference sequence). In nucleotides, the CDR3 is TGTGCCAGCAGTTTATCGGGGCAGGGGGGCAATCAGCCCCAGCATTTT. It codes for CASSLSGQGGNQPQHF.

The V call is TRBV2, the J call TRBJ1-2, with 8 bases lining up with TRBD1. V dropped 5 bases and J dropped 3; count of bases not matched to a gene: 2. Germline values: CDR1 SNHLY, CDR2 FYNNEI. The CDR3 has 13 amino acids. The CDR3 sequence is CASSLTGDYGYTF. CDR3 DNA: TGTGCCAGCAGTCTGACAGGGGACTATGGCTACACCTTC.

The V and J genes are TRBV19 and TRBJ1-4, with a weak D call TRBD1 (5 bases). This CDR3 comprises 16 residues. Trimming left V 8 bases short and J 0 bases short, with 16 bases between. CDR1 is LNHDA and CDR2 is SQIVND in the germline V gene (reference sequence). CDR3 protein: CASGRAGTTTNEKLFF. The DNA of the CDR3 is TGTGCCAGTGGCCGGGCGGGGACTACAACTAATGAAAAACTGTTTTTT.

The chain couples TRBV4-2 to TRBJ1-2, with D possibly being TRBD1 (6 bases). This CDR3 region has 14 residues. Germline values: CDR1 LGHNA, CDR2 YNFKEQ. The V gene lost 1 base and the J gene lost 8 bases, with 14 bases spanning the gap. The CDR3 here is CASSQVGGAEGYTF. DNA for the CDR3: TGTGCCAGCAGCCAAGTAGGGGGGGCAGAAGGCTACACCTTC.

V and J are TRBV7-8 and TRBJ1-1; the match to TRBD1 covers 7 bases. The CDR3 consists of 15 residues. V dropped 5 bases and J dropped 0; count of bases not matched to a gene: 6. Germline V gives CDR1 SGHVS, CDR2 FQNEAQ. For the CDR3, the DNA is TGTGCCAGCAGCCGGGGACAGAGATTGAACACTGAAGCTTTCTTT. Amino acid sequence: CASSRGQRLNTEAFF. The whole variable domain, filled in from reference TRBV7-8 and TRBJ1-1, reads GAGVSQSPRYKVAKRGQDVALRCDPISGHVSLFWYQQALGQGPEFLTYFQNEAQLDKSGLPSDRFFAERPEGSVSTLKIQRTQQEDSAVYLCASSRGQRLNTEAFFGQGTRLTVV.

V gene TRBV5-1 combines with J gene TRBJ2-1; 11 positions agree with TRBD1. Germline V CDR1 and CDR2: SGHRS, YFSETQ. The CDR3 spans 16 residues. The junction had 10 bases not matched to a gene; V was cut back by 4 bases and J by 7 bases. DNA for the CDR3: TGCGCCAGCAGCCAACCGGGACAGGGGGTCGAGAATGAGCAGTTCTTC. Amino acid sequence: CASSQPGQGVENEQFF.

This clone was counted a single time. The gene calls are TRBV5-1 and TRBJ2-6; TRBD1 might be the D (6 bases). Germline-derived CDR1 and CDR2 are SGHRS and YFSETQ. V gave up 4 bases and J gave up 3 bases, with 11 bases separating them. The CDR3 totals 15 residues. CDR3 region: CASSPQGGGANVLTF. CDR3 nucleotides: TGCGCCAGCAGCCCACAGGGTGGTGGGGCCAACGTCCTGACTTTC. The whole variable domain, remainder taken from reference TRBV5-1 and TRBJ2-6, is KAGVTQTPRYLIKTRGQQVTLSCSPISGHRSVSWYQQTPGQGLQFLFEYFSETQRNKGNFPGRFSGRQFSNSRSEMNVSTLELGDSALYLCASSPQGGGANVLTFGAGSRLTVL.

DNA of the CDR3: TGTGCCATCAGATGGGGTAAGAACACTGAAGCTTTCTTT. Protein sequence: CAIRWGKNTEAFF. The chain has TRBV10-3 and TRBJ1-1; no firm D call. CDR1 is ENHRY, CDR2 SYGVKD, per germline. The ends were cut back, 6 bases at V and 1 base at J, with 9 bases in the middle. The length of the CDR3 is 13 residues.